Presented here are 30 T cell receptor beta chains from one specimen sequenced in a study of blood T cell repertoires in COVID-19. Measured with immunoSEQ multiplex PCR; TCRdb has only the in-frame clones, and not every one. The data hold 150,000 or so clones, with around 80% observed a single time. The specimen sequenced was peripheral blood. Receptors were obtained from a human donor with acute or convalescent COVID-19. The donor label of this sample is uncertain.

This chain connects TRBV4-1 to TRBJ1-2; 7 bases are a match to TRBD1. The germline V gene has CDR1 MGHRA and CDR2 YSYEKL. J was trimmed by 0 bases and V by 3 bases; bases with no gene match: 4. The CDR3 runs to 15 residues. The CDR3 reads CASSQRQGPNYGYTF. For the CDR3, the DNA is TGCGCCAGCAGCCAGAGACAGGGCCCTAACTATGGCTACACCTTC.

This clone was detected once. J is TRBJ1-1 and V is TRBV19; 11 nucleotides agree with TRBD1. The junction had 4 bases not matched to a gene; V was cut back by 6 bases and J by 4 bases. The CDR3 is 14 amino acids. CDR1 is LNHDA, CDR2 SQIVND, per germline (reference sequence). The CDR3 spells CASSPGTGGTEAFF. As DNA, the CDR3 is TGTGCCAGTAGCCCGGGGACAGGGGGCACTGAAGCTTTCTTT.

The V call is TRBV18, the J call TRBJ1-4; D is undetermined. Germline lookup yields CDR1 KGHSH and CDR2 LQKENI. The CDR3 sequence is 14 residues long. Trimming took off 3 bases at V and 8 bases at J, with 13 bases between the two ends. The CDR3 reads CASSPRRAEEKLFF. The DNA for the CDR3 is TGTGCCAGCTCACCCCGGCGAGCGGAAGAAAAACTGTTTTTT. Full variable domain (missing parts from reference TRBV18 and TRBJ1-4): NAGVMQNPRHLVRRRGQEARLRCSPMKGHSHVYWYRQLPEEGLKFMVYLQKENIIDESGMPKERFSAEFPKEGPSILRIQQVVRGDSAAYFCASSPRRAEEKLFFGSGTQLSVL.

The chain links TRBV4-2 to TRBJ2-7; 8 positions agree with TRBD2. Trimming at V came to 0 bases and at J to 3 bases, leaving 4 bases not matched to a gene. The germline gives CDR1 LGHNA, CDR2 YNFKEQ. The CDR3 is 15 residues long. DNA of the CDR3: TGTGCCAGCAGCCAAGACGTTAGCGGGAACTACGAGCAGTACTTC. Translated: CASSQDVSGNYEQYF.

The chain is built from TRBV6-5 and TRBJ2-5, with D tentatively TRBD1 (7 bases). Germline CDR1 and CDR2: MNHEY and SVGAGI. The CDR3 is made up of 14 amino acids. Trimming removed 7 bases at V and 5 bases at J, with 17 bases between. The CDR3 sequence is CASTATGRLETQYF. As DNA, the CDR3 is TGTGCCAGCACTGCGACAGGGAGGTTGGAGACCCAGTACTTC.

The V and J genes are TRBV4-1 and TRBJ2-1, with D possibly matching TRBD1 (6 bases). Trimming shortened V by 7 bases and J by 2 bases, and 15 bases separated the two germline ends. This CDR3 comprises 15 residues. Per germline, CDR1 MGHRA and CDR2 YSYEKL. CDR3: CASKDLDRTYNEQFF. CDR3 nucleotides: TGCGCCAGCAAGGACCTGGACAGAACCTACAATGAGCAGTTCTTC.

The rearrangement joins TRBV19 to TRBJ1-2; 9 bases are shared with TRBD1. Germline CDR1 and CDR2: LNHDA and SQIVND (reference sequence). The length of the CDR3 is 15 residues. Trimming cost V 4 bases and J 4 bases; bases outside gene matches: 7. The CDR3 coding sequence is TGTGCCAGTAGTACCTCGACAGGGGGTGGCTATGGCTACACCTTC. Its translation is CASSTSTGGGYGYTF. Complete variable domain (other parts from reference TRBV19 and TRBJ1-2): DGGITQSPKYLFRKEGQNVTLSCEQNLNHDAMYWYRQDPGQGLRLIYYSQIVNDFQKGDIAEGYSVSREKKESFPLTVTSAQKNPTAFYLCASSTSTGGGYGYTFGSGTRLTVV.

This clone was found once. This chain uses TRBV3-1 (or the pseudogene TRBV3-2) with TRBJ1-2, with 10 bases that match TRBD1. J gave up 8 bases and V 4 bases, and 16 bases lay outside the gene matches. CDR1 is LGHDT, CDR2 YNNKEL, per germline (reference sequence). The CDR3 extends over 17 amino acids. Here the CDR3 reads CASSLHVPGQGLGGYTF. The CDR3, as DNA: TGTGCCAGCAGCCTCCACGTCCCGGGACAGGGGTTGGGCGGCTACACCTTC.

The CDR3 DNA follows: TGTGCCAGCACACTGACAGGTATGAACACTGAAGCTTTCTTT. This gives the protein CASTLTGMNTEAFF. V and J are TRBV6-5 and TRBJ1-1; possible D gene TRBD1, 6 bases. CDR3 size: 14 residues. The ends were cut back, 7 bases at V and 0 bases at J, with 12 bases in the middle. The germline V gene encodes CDR1 MNHEY and CDR2 SVGAGI.

The chain has TRBV10-3 and TRBJ1-5, with D possibly being TRBD1 (6 bases). The V end was cut by 4 bases, the J end by 4 bases, with 11 bases between. Germline loops: CDR1 ENHRY, CDR2 SYGVKD. The CDR3 sequence is 14 residues long. The CDR3 reads CAISVDRTNQPQHF. The CDR3 DNA sequence: TGTGCCATCAGTGTAGACAGGACGAATCAGCCCCAGCATTTT.

With regard to this clone: Other DNA sequences in the same sample also yield this CDR3. This chain connects TRBV14 to TRBJ1-6, with 11 positions matching TRBD1. The CDR3 extends over 14 amino acids. Germline V gene lookup returns CDR1 SGHDN and CDR2 FVKESK. V shed 5 bases and J 7 bases; nucleotides not matched to a gene: 1. Here the CDR3 reads CASSWDRGNSPLHF. The CDR3 DNA follows: TGTGCCAGCAGCTGGGACAGGGGGAATTCACCCCTCCACTTT.

The V call is TRBV6-5, the J call TRBJ1-5; D not resolved. The CDR3 spans 13 residues. Germline V CDR1 and CDR2: MNHEY, SVGAGI. Trimming took 4 bases from V and 4 from J, leaving 8 bases between them. The chain's CDR3 is CASSFSVNQPQHF. CDR3 sequence (DNA): TGTGCCAGCAGTTTTTCGGTTAATCAGCCCCAGCATTTT.

V gene TRBV18 combines with J gene TRBJ2-5; D possibly corresponds to TRBD2 (7 bases). Germline V gene data show CDR1 as KGHSH and CDR2 as LQKENI. The CDR3 is 16 residues long. The V and J ends lost 3 bases and 5 bases respectively, with 19 bases between them. This CDR3 is CASSPTSPGGWETQYF. As DNA, the CDR3 is TGTGCCAGCTCACCGACCAGCCCGGGGGGCTGGGAGACCCAGTACTTC. The complete variable domain, with remaining parts taken from reference TRBV18 and TRBJ2-5, reads NAGVMQNPRHLVRRRGQEARLRCSPMKGHSHVYWYRQLPEEGLKFMVYLQKENIIDESGMPKERFSAEFPKEGPSILRIQQVVRGDSAAYFCASSPTSPGGWETQYFGPGTRLLVL.

The chain employs TRBV2 and TRBJ1-5, with a weak D call TRBD1 (6 bases). This CDR3 has 15 residues. Germline CDR1 reads SNHLY; CDR2 reads FYNNEI. Between the trimmed V and J ends, which lost 4 bases and 4 bases, there was a span of 14 bases. The CDR3 DNA reads TGTGCCAGCAGTGTAACAGGGAGTAGTAATCAGCCCCAGCATTTT. It translates to CASSVTGSSNQPQHF.

The table lists this clone with a count of one. This chain joins TRBV19 and TRBJ1-5; D may be TRBD1 (5 bases). V was shortened by 8 bases and J by 4 bases, with 18 bases between the two germline ends. This CDR3 region has 15 residues. Per germline, CDR1 LNHDA and CDR2 SQIVND (reference sequence). For the CDR3, the DNA is TGTGCCAGTGGGCAGATGAGGACACTAAATCAGCCCCAGCATTTT. Translation gives CASGQMRTLNQPQHF.

Turning to this clone: At the DNA level, this CDR3 is encoded by other sequences in the same sample as well. The rearrangement joins TRBV5-1 to TRBJ1-1; no clear D gene. The CDR3 runs 14 residues. V lost 2 bases, J lost 0 bases, and 8 bases lay in between. The germline CDR1 and CDR2 sequences are SGHRS and YFSETQ. CDR3 residues: CASSLSGLNTEAFF. The CDR3 DNA reads TGCGCCAGCAGCTTAAGTGGCCTGAACACTGAAGCTTTCTTT.

The rearrangement links TRBV7-9 to TRBJ1-1; D gene ambiguous. Germline loops: CDR1 SEHNR, CDR2 FQNEAQ (reference sequence). V was trimmed by 6 bases and J by 3 bases, leaving 5 bases between them. The CDR3 is made up of 11 amino acids. The CDR3, as DNA: TGTGCCAGCAGACGGGACACTGAAGCTTTCTTT. As protein: CASRRDTEAFF.

The rearrangement joins TRBV4-2 to TRBJ1-3; D uncertain. Between the trimmed V and J ends, which lost 8 bases and 7 bases, there was a span of 12 bases. The germline V gene has CDR1 LGHNA and CDR2 YNFKEQ. The CDR3 loop spans 12 amino acids. The CDR3 DNA is TGTGCCAGCTCCCGGCCCGGGAACACCATATATTTT. Translating it yields CASSRPGNTIYF.

This rearrangement joins TRBV7-2 to TRBJ1-2; possibly TRBD1 for D (5 bases). Per germline, CDR1 SGHTA and CDR2 FQGNSA. The CDR3 spans 16 residues. Trimming stripped 5 bases from V and 4 bases from J, with 20 bases between. CDR3: CASSLQVAPGGYGYTF. The DNA of the CDR3 is TGTGCCAGCAGCCTACAGGTGGCCCCGGGGGGCTATGGCTACACCTTC.

CDR3 loop: CASSQDVGQGLGYTF. CDR3 in DNA: TGTGCCAGCAGCCAAGATGTGGGACAGGGACTGGGCTACACCTTC. V is TRBV4-2 and J is TRBJ1-2, with 9 bases lining up with TRBD1. Germline CDR1 is LGHNA and CDR2 is YNFKEQ. V shed 0 bases and J 8 bases; nucleotides not matched to a gene: 7. The CDR3 totals 15 residues.

The chain uses TRBV9 and TRBJ2-1; D is perhaps TRBD1 (6 bases). Trimming stripped 3 bases from V and 2 bases from J, with 12 bases between. Germline CDR1 reads SGDLS; CDR2 reads YYNGEE. This CDR3 region has 15 residues. CDR3 protein: CASSGYRAPYNEQFF. CDR3 DNA: TGTGCCAGCAGCGGTTACAGGGCCCCCTACAATGAGCAGTTCTTC.

The chain has TRBV4-1 and TRBJ2-1, with 7 bases matching TRBD2. This CDR3 has 16 amino acids. Germline assignment: CDR1 MGHRA and CDR2 YSYEKL. Unmatched junction bases numbered 11, after V lost 4 bases and J lost 5 bases. The CDR3 DNA is TGCGCCAGCAGCCCTTGGGAGGGCAGGGTAAACAATGAGCAGTTCTTC. Its translation: CASSPWEGRVNNEQFF.

This clone appeared once. The V and J genes are TRBV5-1 and TRBJ1-5, with TRBD1 matching over 8 bases. Germline CDR1 SGHRS, CDR2 YFSETQ. Trimming took 0 bases from V and 1 from J; bases not matched to a gene: 0. This CDR3 spans 15 amino acids. CDR3 region: CASSLGTGSNQPQHF. CDR3 in DNA: TGCGCCAGCAGCTTGGGGACAGGGAGCAATCAGCCCCAGCATTTT.

This sequence joins TRBV5-1 and TRBJ2-5, with D tentatively TRBD2 (6 bases). The V end was cut by 0 bases, the J end by 2 bases, with 17 bases between. Germline CDR1 SGHRS, CDR2 YFSETQ. This CDR3 spans 17 amino acids. The CDR3 sequence is CASSLAGRSAGQETQYF. Written as DNA, the CDR3 is TGCGCCAGCAGCTTGGCCGGTCGGAGTGCGGGACAAGAGACCCAGTACTTC.

For this clone: Other DNA sequences in the same sample also yield this CDR3. V gene TRBV5-5 combines with J gene TRBJ1-1, with D maybe TRBD1 (5 bases). V lost 0 bases to trimming and J lost 0 bases, with 6 bases between them. The CDR3 has 14 amino acids. Germline V gene lookup returns CDR1 SGHKS and CDR2 YYEKEE (reference sequence). The CDR3 loop reads CASSLDRLNTEAFF. CDR3 DNA: TGTGCCAGCAGCTTGGACAGGTTGAACACTGAAGCTTTCTTT.

This chain joins TRBV6-5 and TRBJ1-4; TRBD1 matches at 7 bases. The CDR3 consists of 15 residues. Trimming removed 5 bases from V and 4 bases from J; junction bases left unmatched: 7. Per the germline V gene, CDR1 is MNHEY and CDR2 is SVGAGI. The CDR3 DNA follows: TGTGCCAGCAGTAAGACGACAGGGAGTAATGAAAAACTGTTTTTT. This translates into CASSKTTGSNEKLFF.

The V call is TRBV5-1, the J call TRBJ1-1; TRBD1 matches at 8 bases. Germline V CDR1 and CDR2: SGHRS, YFSETQ. V trimming: 0 bases; J trimming: 1 base; junction bases outside the gene matches: 11. This CDR3 is 18 amino acids long. CDR3 nucleotides: TGCGCCAGCAGCTTGGCCCGGACAGGGACGGCTAGGAACACTGAAGCTTTCTTT. This codes for CASSLARTGTARNTEAFF.

V gene TRBV5-1 combines with J gene TRBJ2-5; D is possibly TRBD1 (6 bases). Between the trimmed V and J ends, which lost 5 bases and 8 bases, there was a span of 25 bases. Looked up from germline, CDR1 is SGHRS and CDR2 is YFSETQ. The CDR3 runs to 16 residues. CDR3 in amino acids: CASSSPGGVSGSTQYF. The CDR3 nucleotides are TGCGCCAGCAGTTCCCCTGGGGGCGTGTCGGGGAGTACCCAGTACTTC.

The CDR3, as DNA: TGTGCCAGTAGTATGGGGGAGGGCACTGAAGCTTTCTTT. Encoded protein: CASSMGEGTEAFF. The chain combines TRBV19 with TRBJ1-1, with D possibly being TRBD1 (5 bases). The V gene lost 3 bases and the J gene lost 4 bases, with 9 bases spanning the gap. CDR3 length: 13 amino acids. Germline loops: CDR1 LNHDA, CDR2 SQIVND (reference sequence).

This chain connects TRBV4-1 to TRBJ2-5, with 11 bases aligning to TRBD2. CDR3 length: 16 amino acids. The ends lost 6 bases at V and 4 bases at J; junction bases unmatched: 10. Germline V gene sequence: CDR1 MGHRA, CDR2 YSYEKL. DNA of the CDR3: TGCGCCAGCAGTCCTACCTGGGGGACTAGCGGAGAGACCCAGTACTTC. Protein sequence: CASSPTWGTSGETQYF.